This T cell receptor beta chain was retrieved from a study of cytomegalovirus exposure and HLA in healthy donors. Study-wide context: As released early, the data held about 85 million unique TCRs from HLA-typed donors.

The PCR used 60 Vbeta and 13 Jbeta primers. The data were produced by immunoSEQ multiplex PCR, yet TCRdb's version contains in-frame clones alone and is incomplete. In the table there are about 52,000 clones, 45% to 70% of which are singletons. Sequenced input: PBMCs. The sequence was collected from a human donor in good health.

The CDR3 DNA sequence: TGCGCCAGCAGGGAGACAGGGAACACTGAAGCTTTCTTT. This codes for CASRETGNTEAFF. The chain couples TRBV5-1 to TRBJ1-1; D is perhaps TRBD1 (6 bases). Germline-derived CDR1 and CDR2 are SGHRS and YFSETQ. CDR3 length: 13 residues. V shed 5 bases and J shed 1 base, with 9 bases lying between them.